The rows below give T cell receptor beta chains drawn from one sample of a study of PD-1 blockade in classical Hodgkin lymphoma. Measured with immunoSEQ multiplex PCR; TCRdb has only the in-frame clones, and not every one. The sample includes 40,000 to 55,000 clones, about 90% of them seen just once. The sample in question was peripheral blood mononuclear cells (PBMCs), obtained at baseline. The receptors were gathered from a human donor with classical Hodgkin lymphoma. Each CDR3 is given with its conserved first and last residue. The D gene is left open where the match is weak. Part of the rows lack a size; the others show once, few, many or a class for expanded clones.

TRBD1	16	NA	TRBJ2-1	TRBV6-6	TGTGCCAGCAGTCTCTCCGGGACAGGTTCCTACAATGAGCAGTTCTTC	CASSLSGTGSYNEQFF
NA	15	NA	TRBJ1-4	TRBV9	TGTGCCAGCAGCCTCAGCTTCACAACTAATGAAAAACTGTTTTTT	CASSLSFTTNEKLFF
NA	14	NA	TRBJ2-7	TRBV27	TGTGCCAGCAGTTCCCGCGAGACCCCCGGCGAGCAGTACTTC	CASSSRETPGEQYF
NA	12	few	TRBJ2-3	TRBV9	TGTGCCAGCAGCGTAGCGGTAGATACGCAGTATTTT	CASSVAVDTQYF
TRBD1	13	NA	TRBJ2-7	TRBV5-6	TGTGCCAGCAGCTTGCGGCAGGGGGTCGAGCAGTACTTC	CASSLRQGVEQYF
TRBD2	16	NA	TRBJ2-1	TRBV7-3	TGTGCCAGCAGCTTTATAGCGGGAGGGCGCGACAATGAGCAGTTCTTC	CASSFIAGGRDNEQFF
TRBD2	17	few	TRBJ2-3	TRBV5-1	TGCGCCAGCAGCTTGGGGACTAGCGGGAGTAAGGCAGATACGCAGTATTTT	CASSLGTSGSKADTQYF
NA	13	NA	TRBJ2-5	TRBV27	TGTGCCAGCAGTCTCGGGGTCCAAGAGACCCAGTACTTC	CASSLGVQETQYF
NA	14	NA	TRBJ2-1	TRBV5-1	TGCGCCAGCAGTCGAGGTCCCCAAAATCATGAGCAGTTCTTC	CASSRGPQNHEQFF
TRBD1	14	NA	TRBJ2-1	TRBV6-5	TGTGCCAGCAGATGGACAGGGGGAGGAGATGAGCAGTTCTTC	CASRWTGGGDEQFF
NA	16	NA	TRBJ2-2	TRBV4-1	TGCGCCAGCAGCCCAATCGACAGCACACCCACCGGGGAGCTGTTTTTT	CASSPIDSTPTGELFF
NA	12	NA	TRBJ2-3	TRBV5-4	TGTGCCAGCAGTATAAGCACAGATACGCAGTATTTT	CASSISTDTQYF
NA	16	few	TRBJ2-5	TRBV19	TGTGCCAGTAGTATCGGGGTTGGAGGGGGCAGGGAGACCCAGTACTTC	CASSIGVGGGRETQYF
TRBD1	15	NA	TRBJ2-1	TRBV6-1	TGTGCCAGCAGTCTCCGGGACAGGGGGACGAATGAGCAGTTCTTC	CASSLRDRGTNEQFF
TRBD1	15	NA	TRBJ1-5	TRBV2	TGTGCCAGCCTCGAGAGGACAGGGGGCAATCAGCCCCAGCATTTT	CASLERTGGNQPQHF